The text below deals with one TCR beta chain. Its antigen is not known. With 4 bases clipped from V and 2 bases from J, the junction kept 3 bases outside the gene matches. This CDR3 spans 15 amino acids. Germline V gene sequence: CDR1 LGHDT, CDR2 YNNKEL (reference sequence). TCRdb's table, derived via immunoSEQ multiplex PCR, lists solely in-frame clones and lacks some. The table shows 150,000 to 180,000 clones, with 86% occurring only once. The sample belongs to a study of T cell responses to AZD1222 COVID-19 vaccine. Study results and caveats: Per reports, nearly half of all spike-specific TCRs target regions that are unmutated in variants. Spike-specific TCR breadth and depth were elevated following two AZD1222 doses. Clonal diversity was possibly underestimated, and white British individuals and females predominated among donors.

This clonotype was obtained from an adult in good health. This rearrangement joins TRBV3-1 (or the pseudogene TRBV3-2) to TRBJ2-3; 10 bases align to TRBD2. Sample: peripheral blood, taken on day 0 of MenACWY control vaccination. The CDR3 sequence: CASSLSGGSTDTQYF. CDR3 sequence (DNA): TGTGCCAGCAGCCTTAGCGGGGGGTCCACAGATACGCAGTATTTT.